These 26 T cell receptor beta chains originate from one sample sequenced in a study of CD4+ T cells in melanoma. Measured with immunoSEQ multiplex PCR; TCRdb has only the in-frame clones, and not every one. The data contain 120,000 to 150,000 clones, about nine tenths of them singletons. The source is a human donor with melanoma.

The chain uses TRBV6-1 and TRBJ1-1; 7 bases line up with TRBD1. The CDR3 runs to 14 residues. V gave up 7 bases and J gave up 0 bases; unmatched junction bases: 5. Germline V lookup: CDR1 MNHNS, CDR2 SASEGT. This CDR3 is CASTGTAMNTEAFF. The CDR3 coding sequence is TGTGCCAGCACTGGGACAGCGATGAACACTGAAGCTTTCTTT.

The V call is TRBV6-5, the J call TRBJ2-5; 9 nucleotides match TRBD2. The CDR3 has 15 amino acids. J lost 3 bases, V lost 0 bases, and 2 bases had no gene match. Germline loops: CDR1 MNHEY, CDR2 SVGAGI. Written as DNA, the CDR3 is TGTGCCAGCAGTTACTCTAGCGGGGGAAAAGAGACCCAGTACTTC. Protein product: CASSYSSGGKETQYF.

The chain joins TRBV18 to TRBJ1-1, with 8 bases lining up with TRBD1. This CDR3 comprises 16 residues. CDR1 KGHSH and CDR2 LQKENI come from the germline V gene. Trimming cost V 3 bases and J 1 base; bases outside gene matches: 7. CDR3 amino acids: CASSPGQGKTNTEAFF. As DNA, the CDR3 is TGTGCCAGCTCACCCGGACAGGGTAAGACGAACACTGAAGCTTTCTTT.

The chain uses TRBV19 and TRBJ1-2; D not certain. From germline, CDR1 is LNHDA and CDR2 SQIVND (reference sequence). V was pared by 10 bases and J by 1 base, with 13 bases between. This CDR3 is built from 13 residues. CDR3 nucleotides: TGTGCCACAACACGGGCCAATAACTATGGCTACACCTTC. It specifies CATTRANNYGYTF.

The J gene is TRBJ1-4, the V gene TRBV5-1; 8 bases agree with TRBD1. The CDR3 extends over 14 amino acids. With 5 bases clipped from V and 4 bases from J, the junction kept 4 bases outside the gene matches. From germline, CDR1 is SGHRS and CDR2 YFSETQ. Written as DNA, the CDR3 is TGCGCCAGCAGTTCGGACAGGGTTAATGAAAAACTGTTTTTT. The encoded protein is CASSSDRVNEKLFF.

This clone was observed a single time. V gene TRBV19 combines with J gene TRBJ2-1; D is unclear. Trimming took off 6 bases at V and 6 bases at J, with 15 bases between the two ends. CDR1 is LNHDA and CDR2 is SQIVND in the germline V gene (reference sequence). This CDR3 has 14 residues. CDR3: CASRTVPESNEQFF. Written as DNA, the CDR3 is TGTGCCAGTAGAACAGTTCCCGAGAGCAATGAGCAGTTCTTC.

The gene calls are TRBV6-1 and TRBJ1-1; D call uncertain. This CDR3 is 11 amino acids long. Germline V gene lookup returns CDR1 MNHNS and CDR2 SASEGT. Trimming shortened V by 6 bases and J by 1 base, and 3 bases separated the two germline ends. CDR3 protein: CASSPNTEAFF. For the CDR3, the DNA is TGTGCCAGCAGCCCGAACACTGAAGCTTTCTTT.

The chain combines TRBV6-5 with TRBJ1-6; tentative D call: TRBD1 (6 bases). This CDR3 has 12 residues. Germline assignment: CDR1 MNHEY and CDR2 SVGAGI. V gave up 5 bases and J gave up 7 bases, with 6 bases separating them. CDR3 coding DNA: TGTGCCAGCAGTACAGGGAATTCACCCCTCCACTTT. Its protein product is CASSTGNSPLHF.

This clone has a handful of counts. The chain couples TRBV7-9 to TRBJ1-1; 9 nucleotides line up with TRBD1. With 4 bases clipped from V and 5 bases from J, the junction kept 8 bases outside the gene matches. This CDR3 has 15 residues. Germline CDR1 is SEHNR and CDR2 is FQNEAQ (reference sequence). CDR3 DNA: TGTGCCAGCAGCTCAACAGGACAGGGGTCAACTGAAGCTTTCTTT. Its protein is CASSSTGQGSTEAFF.

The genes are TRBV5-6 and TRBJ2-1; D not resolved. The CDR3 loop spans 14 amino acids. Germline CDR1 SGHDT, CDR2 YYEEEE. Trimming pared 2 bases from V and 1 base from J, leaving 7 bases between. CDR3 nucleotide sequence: TGTGCCAGCAGCTTTGACCGTTCCTACAATGAGCAGTTCTTC. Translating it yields CASSFDRSYNEQFF.

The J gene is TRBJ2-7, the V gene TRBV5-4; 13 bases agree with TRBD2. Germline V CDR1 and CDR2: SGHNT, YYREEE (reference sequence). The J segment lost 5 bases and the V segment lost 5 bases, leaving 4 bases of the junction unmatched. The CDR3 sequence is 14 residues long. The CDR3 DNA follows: TGTGCCAGCAGGGGGACTAGCGGGGATCACGAGCAGTACTTC. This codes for CASRGTSGDHEQYF.

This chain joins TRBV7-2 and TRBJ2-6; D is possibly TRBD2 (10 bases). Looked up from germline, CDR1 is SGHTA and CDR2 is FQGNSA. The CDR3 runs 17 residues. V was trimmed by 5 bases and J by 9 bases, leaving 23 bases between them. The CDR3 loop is CASSPGTGLAGGNVLTF. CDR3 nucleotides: TGTGCCAGCAGCCCCGGGACAGGGTTAGCGGGAGGCAACGTCCTGACTTTC.

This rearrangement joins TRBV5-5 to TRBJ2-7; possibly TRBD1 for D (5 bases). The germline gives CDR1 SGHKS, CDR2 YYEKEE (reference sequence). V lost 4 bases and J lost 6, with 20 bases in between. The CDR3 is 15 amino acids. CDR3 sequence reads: CASSQGVGRGGEQYF. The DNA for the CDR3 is TGTGCCAGCAGCCAAGGGGTGGGCCGAGGCGGCGAGCAGTACTTC.

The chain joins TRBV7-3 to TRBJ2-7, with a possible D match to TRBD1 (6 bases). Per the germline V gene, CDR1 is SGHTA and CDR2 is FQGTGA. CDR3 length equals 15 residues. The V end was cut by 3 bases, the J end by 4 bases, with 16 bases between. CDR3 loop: CASSFFRPGVYEQYF. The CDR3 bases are TGTGCCAGCAGCTTCTTCCGTCCAGGGGTATACGAGCAGTACTTC.

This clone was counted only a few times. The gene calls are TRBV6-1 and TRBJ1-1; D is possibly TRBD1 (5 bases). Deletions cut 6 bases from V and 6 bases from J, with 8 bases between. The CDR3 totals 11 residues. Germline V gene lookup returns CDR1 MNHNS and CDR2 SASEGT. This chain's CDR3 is CASSLTAEAFF. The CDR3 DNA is TGTGCCAGCAGCCTGACAGCTGAAGCTTTCTTT.

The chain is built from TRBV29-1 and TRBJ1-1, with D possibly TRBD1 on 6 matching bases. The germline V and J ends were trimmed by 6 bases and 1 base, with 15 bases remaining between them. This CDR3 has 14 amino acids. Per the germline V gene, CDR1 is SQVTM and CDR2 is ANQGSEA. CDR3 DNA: TGCAGCGTGAAGATGGGAGGGGGGAACACTGAAGCTTTCTTT. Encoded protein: CSVKMGGGNTEAFF.

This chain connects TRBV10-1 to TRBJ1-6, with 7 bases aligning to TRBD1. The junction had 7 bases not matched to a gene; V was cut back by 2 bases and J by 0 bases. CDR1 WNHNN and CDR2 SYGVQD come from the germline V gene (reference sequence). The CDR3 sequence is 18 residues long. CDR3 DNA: TGCGCCAGCAGTGAGCCGTTGGACAGGAGCTCCTATAATTCACCCCTCCACTTT. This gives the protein CASSEPLDRSSYNSPLHF.

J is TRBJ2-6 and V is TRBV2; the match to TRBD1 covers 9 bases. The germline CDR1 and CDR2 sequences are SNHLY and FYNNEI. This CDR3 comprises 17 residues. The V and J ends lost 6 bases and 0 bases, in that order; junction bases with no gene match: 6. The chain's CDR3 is CASREGTGISGANVLTF. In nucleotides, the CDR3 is TGTGCCAGCAGGGAGGGGACAGGGATCTCTGGGGCCAACGTCCTGACTTTC. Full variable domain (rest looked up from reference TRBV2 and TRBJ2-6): EPEVTQTPSHQVTQMGQEVILRCVPISNHLYFYWYRQILGQKVEFLVSFYNNEISEKSEIFDDQFSVERPDGSNFTLKIRSTKLEDSAMYFCASREGTGISGANVLTFGAGSRLTVL.

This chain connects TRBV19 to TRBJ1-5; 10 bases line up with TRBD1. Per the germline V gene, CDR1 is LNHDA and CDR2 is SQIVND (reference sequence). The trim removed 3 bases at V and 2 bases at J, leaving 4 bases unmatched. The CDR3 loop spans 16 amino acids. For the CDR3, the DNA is TGTGCCAGTAGTATCTTCGGGACAGGGGGCAATCAGCCCCAGCATTTT. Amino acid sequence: CASSIFGTGGNQPQHF.

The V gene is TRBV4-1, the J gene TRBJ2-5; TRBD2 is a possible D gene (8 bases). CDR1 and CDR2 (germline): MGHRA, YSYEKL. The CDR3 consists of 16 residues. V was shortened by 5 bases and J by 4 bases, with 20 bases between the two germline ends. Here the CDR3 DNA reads TGCGCCAGCAGCGGAGGGGGCAGGGCGGGGGGAGAGACCCAGTACTTC. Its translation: CASSGGGRAGGETQYF.

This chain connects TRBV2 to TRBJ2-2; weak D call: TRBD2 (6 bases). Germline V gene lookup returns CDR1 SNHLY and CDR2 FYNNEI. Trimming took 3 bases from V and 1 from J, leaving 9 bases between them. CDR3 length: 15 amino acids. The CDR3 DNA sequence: TGTGCCAGCAGTGACCCCGGGGGGAACACCGGGGAGCTGTTTTTT. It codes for CASSDPGGNTGELFF.

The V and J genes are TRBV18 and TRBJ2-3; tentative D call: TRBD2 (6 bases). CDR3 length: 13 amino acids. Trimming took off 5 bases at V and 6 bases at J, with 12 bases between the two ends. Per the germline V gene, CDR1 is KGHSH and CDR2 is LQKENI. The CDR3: CASSYRREDTQYF. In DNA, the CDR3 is TGTGCCAGCTCATATAGGAGGGAGGATACGCAGTATTTT.

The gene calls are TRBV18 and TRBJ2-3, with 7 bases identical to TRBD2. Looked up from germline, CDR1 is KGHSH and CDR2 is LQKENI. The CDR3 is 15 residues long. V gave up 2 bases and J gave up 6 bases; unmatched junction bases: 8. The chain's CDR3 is CASSPYGGGTDTQYF. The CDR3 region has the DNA TGTGCCAGCTCACCATACGGCGGGGGAACCGATACGCAGTATTTT.

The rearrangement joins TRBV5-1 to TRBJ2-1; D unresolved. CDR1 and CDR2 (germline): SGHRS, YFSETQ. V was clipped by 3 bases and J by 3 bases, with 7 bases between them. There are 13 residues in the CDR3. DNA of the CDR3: TGCGCCAGCAGCTGGCTAGACTACAATGAGCAGTTCTTC. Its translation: CASSWLDYNEQFF.

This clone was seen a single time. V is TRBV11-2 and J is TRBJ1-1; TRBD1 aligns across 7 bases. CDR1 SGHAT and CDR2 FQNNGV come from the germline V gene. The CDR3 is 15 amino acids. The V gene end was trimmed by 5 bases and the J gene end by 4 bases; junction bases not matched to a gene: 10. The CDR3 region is CASSMIRGFGTEAFF. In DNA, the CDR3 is TGTGCCAGCAGCATGATCAGGGGGTTCGGCACTGAAGCTTTCTTT.

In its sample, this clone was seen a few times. CDR3 sequence: CASSHRGSGGSTEAFF. The CDR3 DNA is TGCGCCAGCAGCCACCGTGGATCAGGGGGCAGCACTGAAGCTTTCTTT. This chain links TRBV4-1 with TRBJ1-1, with 8 bases aligning to TRBD1. The germline V gene has CDR1 MGHRA and CDR2 YSYEKL. V dropped 3 bases and J dropped 4; count of bases not matched to a gene: 10. The CDR3 is 16 residues long.